This T cell receptor (beta chain) was identified during a study of Graves' ophthalmopathy and Graves' hyperthyroidism. On the study more broadly: Ahead of any treatment, peripheral blood was obtained at the initial diagnosis. Whole-study results and caveats: Between ophthalmopathy and stable hyperthyroidism, a 13-signature model drew a separation with 87.88% sensitivity and around 80% specificity. Most expanded clonotypes in thyroid above 0.001 frequency also showed up in blood.

V gave up 2 bases and J gave up 7 bases, with 20 bases separating them. This CDR3 is built from 16 residues. CDR1 MNHEY and CDR2 SVGAGI come from the germline V gene. The authors amplified TCR beta CDR3 regions from RNA transcripts. First-round RT-PCR used HTBI primers; second-round multiplex PCR followed. TCRdb ran MiXCR on the multiplex PCR reads and lists one entry per CDR3 protein. The data hold about 500,000 distinct CDR3 sequences, with about an eighth observed a single time. Ophthalmopathic donors had moderate-to-severe activity, CAS ≥3 and NOSPECS ≥4, with disease that had lasted under 3 months. On this clonotype itself: The antigen is not known.

The chain is built from TRBV6-5 and TRBJ1-2, with D possibly being TRBD1 (5 bases). The receptor was derived from a woman between 25 and 40 years old with Graves' ophthalmopathy. Sequenced input: blood. CDR3 sequence reads: CASSYEQAHSTGGYTF. CDR3 nucleotides: TGTGCCAGCAGTTACGAACAGGCCCACTCCACGGGTGGCTACACCTTC.